The text below deals with one TCR beta chain. The CDR3 length is 14 residues. V was trimmed by 4 bases and J by 10 bases, leaving 15 bases between them. Germline V gives CDR1 SGHNT, CDR2 YYREEE (reference sequence). A J-beta primer mix and a sample-barcoded 5' primer were used in a second PCR of roughly 6 to 11 cycles. TCRdb processed the 5' RACE reads anew with MiXCR; each CDR3 protein has one entry. The top ten hold roughly 13% of the sample, which has 650,000 or so distinct CDR3 sequences, roughly half seen once. These data belong to a study of blood T cells in healthy people across ages. Input material: blood. The sequence came from a woman older than 75 in good health. V is TRBV5-4 and J is TRBJ1-6; D is ambiguous. CDR3 loop: CASSNQSARSPLHF. The CDR3 nucleotides read TGTGCCAGCAGCAATCAAAGTGCTAGATCACCCCTCCACTTT.